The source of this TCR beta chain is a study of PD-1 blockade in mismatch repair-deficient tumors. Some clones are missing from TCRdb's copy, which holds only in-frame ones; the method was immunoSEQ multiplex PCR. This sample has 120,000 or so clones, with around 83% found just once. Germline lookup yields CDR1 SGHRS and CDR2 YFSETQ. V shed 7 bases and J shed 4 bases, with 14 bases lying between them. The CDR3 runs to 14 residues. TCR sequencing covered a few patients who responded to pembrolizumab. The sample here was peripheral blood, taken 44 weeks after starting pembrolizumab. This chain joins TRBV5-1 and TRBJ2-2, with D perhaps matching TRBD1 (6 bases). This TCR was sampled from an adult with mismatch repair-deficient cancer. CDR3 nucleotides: TGCGCCAGCGGACGGGACATCCTCACCGGGGAGCTGTTTTTT. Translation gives CASGRDILTGELFF.